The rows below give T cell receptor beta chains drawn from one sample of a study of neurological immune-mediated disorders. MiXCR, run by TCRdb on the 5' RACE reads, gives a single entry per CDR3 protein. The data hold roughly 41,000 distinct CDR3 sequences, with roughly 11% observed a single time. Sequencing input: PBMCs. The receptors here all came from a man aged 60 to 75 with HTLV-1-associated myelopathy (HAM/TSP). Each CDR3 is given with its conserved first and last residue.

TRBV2 CASSELGASSNTGELFF
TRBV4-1 CASSAPRIPGELFF
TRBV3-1 CASSLGTNSEQFF
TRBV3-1 CASSPGGTDTGELFF
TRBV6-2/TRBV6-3 CASNHGKEYNEQFF
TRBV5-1 CASSLGLAVQEGHEQFF
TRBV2 CASPSNSYNEQFF
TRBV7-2 CANRLSQCGANVLTF
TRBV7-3 CASSLKGGRSEQFF
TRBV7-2 CASSSGASRSEQYF
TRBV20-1 CSARDPSGRIDTQYF
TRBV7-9 CASSRQGVNTEAFF
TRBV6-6 CASRPRGQGYGYTF
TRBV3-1 CASSRGQGDGYTF
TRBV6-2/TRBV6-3 CASSQQGAGTGELFF
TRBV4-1 CASSQARTGTREQYF
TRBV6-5 CASTTTGASREQFF
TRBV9 CASSVGSGASSLEQFF
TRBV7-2 CVSSPSLAAETQYF
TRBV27 CASSFGTVNSPLHF
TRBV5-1 CASSSTGGRTGELFF
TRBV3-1 CASSQVLDRIGYTF
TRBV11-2 CASSRGSPSGSYEQYF
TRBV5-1 CASSTGPASNEQYF
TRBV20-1 CSARPTGESGANVLTF
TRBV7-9 CASSLVQGGEKLFF
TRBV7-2 CASSLGRPTDTQYF
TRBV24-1 CATSGTKKGGRSLLYNEQFF
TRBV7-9 CASSLVGSNYGYTF
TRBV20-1 CSARDHMGTEAFF
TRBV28 CASSLSVPGNQPQHF
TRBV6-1 CASSLEKGNQPQHF
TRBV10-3 CAISESGANTEAFF
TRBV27 CASSLMGGSPYEQYF
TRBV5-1 CASSLPLAGGFQDEQYF
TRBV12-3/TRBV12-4 CASSLSAGSNEQFF
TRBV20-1 CSARWLSSYNEQFF
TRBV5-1 CASSLSAVLGNEQFF
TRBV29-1 CSVPGVGVEQGRLETQYF
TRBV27 CASSLQGANQPQHF
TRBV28 CASSLQGGYTQYF
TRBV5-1 CASSERGAAYEQYF
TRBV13 CASSLGGLAGPLVPAHNEQFF
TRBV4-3 CASSQDYRGQREQYF
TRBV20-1 CSARMTSANTEAFF
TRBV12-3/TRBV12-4 CASRPGFGRTNEQYF
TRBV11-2 CASSLELPGSGNTIYF
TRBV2 CASRLAGRYNEQFF
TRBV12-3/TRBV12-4 CASSLGGRVRRQETQYF
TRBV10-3 CAISSGTSGNYNEQFF
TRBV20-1 CSARGVGTSGSATYEQYF
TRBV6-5 CASSYLGLGYGYTF
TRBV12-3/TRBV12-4 CASSFTRGGYNEQFF